This T cell receptor beta chain was sequenced during a study of early T cells in non-severe SARS-CoV-2 infection (dated by TCRdb to the early 2020s). A note on the overall study: TCR sequencing used bulk RNA from unsorted whole blood, so alpha and beta chains could not be paired. Study-level results and caveats: VDJdb matching was skewed toward anti-spike CD8 responses and likely underestimated virus-specific expansions, missing private and CD4 specificities.

This clonotype showed up just a few times. The clone's antigen remains unknown. Base qualities were left out, and no much larger clone turns up one base away. A case-control design nested within a healthcare worker cohort in London, UK, was used, with weekly nasopharyngeal swab PCR tests and blood sampling performed. Healthcare workers were recruited during the week of the UK lockdown, between 23 and 31 March 2020, and followed weekly for up to about 15 weeks. The germline V gene sets CDR1 to SGHRS and CDR2 to YFSETQ. The germline ends are 5 bases apart after V is trimmed by 1 base and J by 2 bases. The CDR3 holds 13 amino acids from the cysteine to the phenylalanine. The CDR3 DNA has 39 bases and is translated from base 1. The receptor library was made with 5' RACE. The listed sequencing device is NextSeq 500. Unique molecular identifiers were attached to individual cDNA molecules in the TCR library protocol so that sequencing error and PCR bias could be corrected. Both TCR alpha and beta chains were sequenced, and tight co-correlation was observed between alpha and beta sequence abundances in each sample. The paper's data handling went like this. Decombinator V4 was used to annotate the V gene, J gene and CDR3 of the TCR sequences. Expanded TCRs were defined as changing significantly between any two time points under a Poisson model with p below 0.0001. Abundances of TCRs were expressed as counts per million after normalisation to the total number of TCRs sequenced in each sample. TRAV1-2 paired with TRAJ12, TRAJ20 or TRAJ33 defined MAIT TCRs, while TRAV10 paired with TRAJ18 defined iNKT TCRs. A search of VDJdb, accessed on 1 November 2021, was run for TCRs annotated to CMV, EBV and SARS-CoV-2, with TCRs annotated for multiple antigens excluded. TCRdb reprocessing: public reads trimmed at Q25 with fastp, clones called with MiXCR, in-frame beta chains kept. Here each entry gathers all rows of one CDR3 protein and keeps the most common genes and DNA. These V and J calls derive from TCRdb rather than the authors' analysis. The table for this sample lists around 83,000 distinct CDR3 sequences; over 9.5% of them were counted only once. The ten largest clonotypes hold approximately 8% of the sample.

Recombination connected TRBV5-1 to TRBJ2-3; D gene: possibly TRBD2, on 5 matching bases. The TCR was taken from an adult who was a healthcare worker with PCR-confirmed SARS-CoV-2 infection or an uninfected control (not recorded which). The source material was whole blood, sampled at baseline. The CDR3 protein sequence reads: CASSLRDTDTQYF. The DNA sequence is TGCGCCAGCAGCTTGCGGGACACAGATACGCAGTATTTT. Joined to the reference TRBV5-1 and TRBJ2-3 proteins, this CDR3 gives the full variable domain: KAGVTQTPRYLIKTRGQQVTLSCSPISGHRSVSWYQQTPGQGLQFLFEYFSETQRNKGNFPGRFSGRQFSNSRSEMNVSTLELGDSALYLCASSLRDTDTQYFGPGTRLTVL.